The 30 T cell receptor beta chains below come from one sample, sequenced in a study of blood T cells in healthy people across ages. A second PCR, run for about 6 to 11 cycles, used a sample-barcoded 5' primer plus a J-beta primer mix. One entry per CDR3 protein, called by TCRdb with MiXCR from the 5' RACE reads. The sample consists of around 990,000 distinct CDR3 sequences, about 23% of them appearing once. The data were also submitted as part of a second study, on T cells of mothers and their children.

The sequencing sample was made of blood. The receptor set was obtained from a girl between 2 and 10 years old in good health.

The chain links TRBV5-6 to TRBJ2-3, with TRBD1 matching over 12 bases. The CDR3 is made up of 15 amino acids. Germline values: CDR1 SGHDT, CDR2 YYEEEE. V shed 3 bases and J 5 bases; nucleotides not matched to a gene: 4. The CDR3 nucleotides are TGTGCCAGCAGCTCTGGGGACAGGGGGCTAGATACGCAGTATTTT. Its translation: CASSSGDRGLDTQYF. Drawing the rest from reference TRBV5-6 and TRBJ2-3, the complete variable domain is DAGVTQSPTHLIKTRGQQVTLRCSPKSGHDTVSWYQQALGQGPQFIFQYYEEEERQRGNFPDRFSGHQFPNYSSELNVNALLLGDSALYLCASSSGDRGLDTQYFGPGTRLTVL.

The rearrangement links TRBV7-2 to TRBJ1-4; 10 bases map to TRBD1. The CDR3 is made up of 16 amino acids. The germline CDR1 and CDR2 sequences are SGHTA and FQGNSA. Germline trimming cut 5 bases from V and 4 bases from J; bases unmatched to any gene: 7. CDR3 coding DNA: TGTGCCAGCAGCCCCGGGACAGGGGCCTATAATGAAAAACTGTTTTTT. Protein product: CASSPGTGAYNEKLFF.

The rearrangement links TRBV12-3 or TRBV12-4 to TRBJ2-1, with 8 bases that match TRBD2. The CDR3 loop spans 15 amino acids. J gave up 12 bases and V 5 bases, and 15 bases lay outside the gene matches. CDR3 in DNA: TGTGCCAGCAGTCTGCTTGGGGCGGGAGGACATGGGCAGTTCTTC. Encoded protein: CASSLLGAGGHGQFF.

The rearrangement joins TRBV7-3 to TRBJ2-3; 7 bases are shared with TRBD1. The CDR3 is 17 residues long. The germline CDR1 and CDR2 sequences are SGHTA and FQGTGA. The trim removed 5 bases at V and 0 bases at J, leaving 11 bases unmatched. As DNA, the CDR3 is TGTGCCAGCAGCCCAGTAGGGGGCCCATCTAGCACAGATACGCAGTATTTT. This translates into CASSPVGGPSSTDTQYF.

This chain connects TRBV20-1 to TRBJ2-1, with 7 bases fitting TRBD1. This CDR3 is built from 14 residues. J gave up 5 bases and V 6 bases, and 10 bases lay outside the gene matches. Per the germline V gene, CDR1 is DFQATT and CDR2 is SNEGSKA (reference sequence). CDR3 nucleotide sequence: TGCAGTGCGGATTACCGGGACAGAAACAATGAGCAGTTCTTC. Translation: CSADYRDRNNEQFF.

The chain recombines TRBV4-3 with TRBJ1-4, with 12 bases that match TRBD1. Trimming cost V 4 bases and J 7 bases; bases outside gene matches: 1. This CDR3 region has 14 residues. Germline V lookup: CDR1 LGHNA, CDR2 YSLEER. CDR3: CASSRDRGPEKLFF. The CDR3 nucleotides are TGCGCCAGCAGCCGGGACAGGGGGCCTGAAAAACTGTTTTTT.

V gene TRBV7-2 combines with J gene TRBJ1-1, with D unresolved. Per germline, CDR1 SGHTA and CDR2 FQGNSA. V was clipped by 5 bases and J by 4 bases, with 14 bases between them. This CDR3 has 14 amino acids. Here the CDR3 reads CASSPGGSGTEAFF. CDR3 DNA sequence: TGTGCCAGCAGCCCCGGCGGGTCCGGCACTGAAGCTTTCTTT.

The V call is TRBV5-6, the J call TRBJ2-7; D perhaps matches TRBD1 (5 bases). V lost 2 bases to trimming and J lost 7 bases, with 19 bases between them. Looked up from germline, CDR1 is SGHDT and CDR2 is YYEEEE. CDR3 length: 15 amino acids. This CDR3 reads CASSFKVKGLLEQYF. The DNA of the CDR3 is TGTGCCAGCAGCTTCAAGGTTAAGGGGCTACTAGAGCAGTACTTC.

This clonotype was observed a few times. The chain joins TRBV7-9 to TRBJ2-1; D gene uncertain. Germline CDR1 is SEHNR and CDR2 is FQNEAQ (reference sequence). The CDR3 has 13 amino acids. Trimming removed 2 bases from V and 9 bases from J, with 11 bases in between. The chain's CDR3 is CASSLTVDVEQFF. In nucleotides, the CDR3 is TGTGCCAGCAGCTTAACCGTGGATGTTGAGCAGTTCTTC.

This clonotype was counted only a few times. The V call is TRBV7-2, the J call TRBJ2-3; 9 bases match TRBD2. CDR3 length: 17 amino acids. Germline CDR1 SGHTA, CDR2 FQGNSA. Trimming removed 1 base from V and 2 bases from J; junction bases left unmatched: 7. CDR3 loop: CASSLGASGALTDTQYF. The CDR3 DNA sequence: TGTGCCAGCAGCTTAGGAGCTAGCGGGGCCCTCACAGATACGCAGTATTTT. The variable domain in full, completed from reference TRBV7-2 and TRBJ2-3, reads GAGVSQSPSNKVTEKGKDVELRCDPISGHTALYWYRQSLGQGLEFLIYFQGNSAPDKSGLPSDRFSAERTGGSVSTLTIQRTQQEDSAVYLCASSLGASGALTDTQYFGPGTRLTVL.

The V call is TRBV6-1, the J call TRBJ2-7; weak D call: TRBD1 (5 bases). Germline CDR1 is MNHNS and CDR2 is SASEGT. V lost 6 bases to trimming and J lost 0 bases, with 9 bases between them. This CDR3 spans 13 amino acids. The CDR3 DNA reads TGTGCCAGCAGGCTAGACAGCTCCTACGAGCAGTACTTC. Protein product: CASRLDSSYEQYF.

Of note for this clonotype: The junction and the germline gene differ at one end; a read error may be behind it. V is TRBV7-7 and J is TRBJ2-1, with D unresolved. The CDR3 extends over 14 amino acids. CDR1 and CDR2 (germline): SSHAT, FNYEAQ (reference sequence). The CDR3 DNA reads TGTGCTAGCAGCTTATTTCCGAGCTACAATGAGCAGTTCTTC. Translating it yields CASSLFPSYNEQFF. Full variable domain (remainder filled in from reference TRBV7-7 and TRBJ2-1): GAGVSQSPRYKVTKRGQDVTLRCDPISSHATLYWYQQALGQGPEFLTYFNYEAQPDKSGLPSDRFSAERPEGSISTLTIQRTEQRDSAMYRCASSLFPSYNEQFFGPGTRLTVL.

This chain joins TRBV2 and TRBJ2-5; D is uncertain. The tail of the sequence fits TRBJ2-7 better, so the J call may be wrong. The CDR3 sequence is 11 residues long. CDR1 is SNHLY, CDR2 FYNNEI, per germline. The CDR3 DNA reads TGTGCCAGCAGTGATCGATTCGAGCAGTACTTC. This translates into CASSDRFEQYF.

This clonotype was seen more than once but under ten times. V gene TRBV29-1 combines with J gene TRBJ2-6; D uncertain. The CDR3 is made up of 13 amino acids. Germline lookup yields CDR1 SQVTM and CDR2 ANQGSEA. Trimming cost V 4 bases and J 0 bases, with 4 bases left between them. CDR3 amino acids: CSVATSGANVLTF. As DNA, the CDR3 is TGCAGCGTTGCAACCTCTGGGGCCAACGTCCTGACTTTC.

The chain employs TRBV7-9 and TRBJ2-1, with D tentatively TRBD2 (6 bases). The germline V gene has CDR1 SEHNR and CDR2 FQNEAQ (reference sequence). This CDR3 has 13 amino acids. V lost 3 bases to trimming and J lost 7 bases, with 10 bases between them. The CDR3 is CASSFGAGNEQFF. As DNA, the CDR3 is TGTGCCAGCAGCTTCGGTGCGGGAAATGAGCAGTTCTTC. Full variable domain (outside the CDR3, taken from reference TRBV7-9 and TRBJ2-1): DTGVSQNPRHKITKRGQNVTFRCDPISEHNRLYWYRQTLGQGPEFLTYFQNEAQLEKSRLLSDRFSAERPKGSFSTLEIQRTEQGDSAMYLCASSFGAGNEQFFGPGTRLTVL.

J is TRBJ2-5 and V is TRBV4-2; D is perhaps TRBD1 (5 bases). The ends were cut back, 1 base at V and 0 bases at J, with 12 bases in the middle. Per the germline V gene, CDR1 is LGHNA and CDR2 is YNFKEQ. This CDR3 contains 16 residues. CDR3 bases: TGTGCCAGCAGCCAAGGTCCAGGGAAGAACCAAGAGACCCAGTACTTC. Protein sequence: CASSQGPGKNQETQYF.

Regarding this clonotype: At one boundary the junction diverges from the germline segment, which might be a read error. J is TRBJ2-1 and V is TRBV11-2; the D gene is possibly TRBD2 (6 bases). Germline V gene data show CDR1 as SGHAT and CDR2 as FQNNGV. The CDR3 sequence is 17 residues long. This CDR3 reads CASGLNRAVGGYNEQFF. CDR3 nucleotides: TGTGCCAGCGGCTTAAATAGGGCGGTGGGGGGCTACAATGAGCAGTTCTTC.

This chain joins TRBV27 and TRBJ2-5; no clear D gene. This CDR3 comprises 13 residues. Trimming pared 4 bases from V and 6 bases from J, leaving 12 bases between. The V gene's germline CDR1 is MNHEY and CDR2 SMNVEV (reference sequence). Here the CDR3 reads CASSSELAQTQYF. As DNA, the CDR3 is TGTGCCAGCAGTTCAGAACTGGCACAGACCCAGTACTTC.

The chain uses TRBV5-1 and TRBJ2-4, with 14 bases that match TRBD2. The CDR3 sequence is 15 residues long. Unmatched junction bases numbered 7, after V lost 3 bases and J lost 11 bases. The germline V gene encodes CDR1 SGHRS and CDR2 YFSETQ. The CDR3 nucleotides read TGCGCCAGCAGCTCCGGGACTAGCGGGGGAGATTTTCAGTACTTC. Translating gives CASSSGTSGGDFQYF. Supplemented by reference TRBV5-1 and TRBJ2-4, the full variable domain reads KAGVTQTPRYLIKTRGQQVTLSCSPISGHRSVSWYQQTPGQGLQFLFEYFSETQRNKGNFPGRFSGRQFSNSRSEMNVSTLELGDSALYLCASSSGTSGGDFQYFGAGTRLSVL.

The J gene is TRBJ1-2, the V gene TRBV12-3 or TRBV12-4; D uncertain. The CDR3 covers 15 residues. Trimming left V 9 bases short and J 7 bases short, with 24 bases between. The CDR3 sequence: CASIPSWRDQSGYTF. The CDR3 DNA sequence: TGTGCCAGTATCCCGAGTTGGCGTGATCAAAGTGGCTACACCTTC.

This clonotype was picked up a small number of times. The chain has TRBV12-3 or TRBV12-4 and TRBJ2-5, with D tentatively TRBD2 (5 bases). The J call could be wrong; TRBJ2-1 is a better fit for the DNA end. The CDR3 totals 12 residues. DNA of the CDR3: TGTGCCAGCTCATTCACTAGGAATGAGCAGTTCTTC. It yields the protein CASSFTRNEQFF.

This clonotype was found a few times. The V call is TRBV7-9, the J call TRBJ2-5; TRBD2 matches 12 bases. The assigned J gene may be wrong: the sequence end matches TRBJ2-1 better. The CDR3 is 18 residues long. The germline V gene encodes CDR1 SEHNR and CDR2 FQNEAQ (reference sequence). CDR3 loop: CASSSIELAGGRSTKQFF. CDR3 sequence (DNA): TGTGCCAGCAGCTCCATCGAACTAGCGGGAGGACGAAGTACGAAGCAGTTCTTC.

The chain combines TRBV12-3 or TRBV12-4 with TRBJ1-1, with a weak D call TRBD1 (6 bases). The germline V and J ends were trimmed by 3 bases and 7 bases, with 15 bases remaining between them. The CDR3 is made up of 14 amino acids. CDR3 region: CASSFRGGGDEAFF. CDR3 bases: TGTGCCAGCAGTTTTAGGGGAGGGGGGGATGAAGCTTTCTTT.

This clonotype showed up many times. The rearrangement links TRBV27 to TRBJ2-1, with D uncertain. Germline CDR1 and CDR2: MNHEY and SMNVEV (reference sequence). The germline V and J ends were trimmed by 7 bases and 3 bases, with 16 bases remaining between them. The CDR3 runs 15 residues. CDR3 bases: TGTGCCAGCACGACAATGGGCCAGCGCTACAATGAGCAGTTCTTC. Residues: CASTTMGQRYNEQFF.

V usage is TRBV6-6 and J usage is TRBJ2-5, with D unclear. Looked up from germline, CDR1 is MNHNY and CDR2 is SVGAGI (reference sequence). V was cut by 4 bases and J by 2 bases, with 14 bases left in between. The length of the CDR3 is 15 residues. CDR3: CASSWVKRQQETQYF. The CDR3 DNA is TGTGCCAGCAGTTGGGTCAAACGGCAACAAGAGACCCAGTACTTC.

Many counts were recorded for this clonotype. The chain joins TRBV29-1 to TRBJ2-7; 7 bases agree with TRBD1. The junction had 7 bases not matched to a gene; V was cut back by 5 bases and J by 3 bases. CDR3 size: 13 residues. Germline-derived CDR1 and CDR2 are SQVTM and ANQGSEA. CDR3 nucleotides: TGCAGCGTTCCCGGGACAGACCTCTACGAGCAGTACTTC. Its protein is CSVPGTDLYEQYF.

This clonotype was counted only a few times. The rearrangement links TRBV7-2 to TRBJ2-3; D remains unclear. Trimming pared 5 bases from V and 4 bases from J, leaving 10 bases between. This CDR3 spans 13 amino acids. CDR1 and CDR2 (germline): SGHTA, FQGNSA. The CDR3 DNA follows: TGTGCCAGCAGCACCGTAACGGCAGATACGCAGTATTTT. Protein sequence: CASSTVTADTQYF.

This rearrangement joins TRBV27 to TRBJ2-7; 11 nucleotides line up with TRBD1. V lost 6 bases to trimming and J lost 4 bases; unmatched junction nucleotides: 8. The CDR3 covers 15 residues. Looked up from germline, CDR1 is MNHEY and CDR2 is SMNVEV (reference sequence). The CDR3 region is CASRYAGTGGYEQYF. For the CDR3, the DNA is TGTGCCAGCAGATACGCCGGGACAGGGGGATACGAGCAGTACTTC.

This clonotype was detected only a few times. The rearrangement links TRBV11-2 to TRBJ2-7, with D unclear. The CDR3 extends over 16 amino acids. Trimming stripped 1 base from V and 0 bases from J, with 13 bases between. CDR1 is SGHAT and CDR2 is FQNNGV in the germline V gene. This CDR3 reads CASSLGPRMSSYEQYF. DNA of the CDR3: TGTGCCAGCAGCTTAGGGCCACGGATGAGCTCCTACGAGCAGTACTTC. Complete variable domain (other parts from reference TRBV11-2 and TRBJ2-7): EAGVAQSPRYKIIEKRQSVAFWCNPISGHATLYWYQQILGQGPKLLIQFQNNGVVDDSQLPKDRFSAERLKGVDSTLKIQPAKLEDSAVYLCASSLGPRMSSYEQYFGPGTRLTVT.

The chain uses TRBV27 and TRBJ1-5, with unresolved D. V dropped 2 bases and J dropped 2 bases, with 7 bases sitting between them. This CDR3 comprises 14 residues. CDR1 MNHEY and CDR2 SMNVEV come from the germline V gene (reference sequence). The CDR3 bases are TGTGCCAGCAGTTTAGGTTTCGGCAATCAGCCCCAGCATTTT. Translation gives CASSLGFGNQPQHF.